One and the same sample provided the 24 T cell receptor beta chains below, sequenced in a study of T cell responses to AZD1222 COVID-19 vaccine. TCRdb's copy holds only in-frame clones and misses some; the assay was immunoSEQ multiplex PCR. The table has 40,000 to 55,000 clones, 70% to 90% seen once. The sequenced sample was peripheral blood, obtained 28 days after the second AZD1222 dose. The receptor source for this set is an adult who received the AZD1222 COVID-19 vaccine.

The rearrangement uses TRBV2 and TRBJ1-1, with D perhaps matching TRBD1 (6 bases). The germline V gene encodes CDR1 SNHLY and CDR2 FYNNEI. The germline V and J ends were trimmed by 5 bases and 6 bases, with 13 bases remaining between them. This CDR3 is 13 amino acids long. The CDR3 coding sequence is TGTGCCAGCAGTCCCATCAGGGGAGCTGAAGCTTTCTTT. Amino acids: CASSPIRGAEAFF.

This rearrangement joins TRBV28 to TRBJ1-2; the match to TRBD1 covers 8 bases. The length of the CDR3 is 15 residues. The J segment lost 4 bases and the V segment lost 6 bases, leaving 10 bases of the junction unmatched. Germline V gene data show CDR1 as MDHEN and CDR2 as SYDVKM. Here the CDR3 reads CASSPRGQASYGYTF. CDR3 sequence (DNA): TGTGCCAGCAGCCCAAGGGGACAGGCCAGCTATGGCTACACCTTC.

V usage is TRBV16 and J usage is TRBJ1-1; D is ambiguous. Per the germline V gene, CDR1 is KGHSY and CDR2 is FQNENV. This CDR3 comprises 13 residues. V shed 4 bases and J shed 5 bases, with 11 bases lying between them. The CDR3 DNA follows: TGTGCCAGCAGCCGCGTGAGTCAGACTGAAGCTTTCTTT. Residues: CASSRVSQTEAFF.

This clone came up once. The chain links TRBV10-2 to TRBJ2-1, with D unresolved. V was shortened by 6 bases and J by 6 bases, with 6 bases between the two germline ends. Germline V gene lookup returns CDR1 WSHSY and CDR2 SAAADI. The CDR3 loop spans 11 amino acids. The CDR3 DNA follows: TGCGCCAGCAGACAAGGCAATGAGCAGTTCTTC. Its translation is CASRQGNEQFF.

This clone was found a few times. The rearrangement uses TRBV15 and TRBJ1-2, with D hard to call. The CDR3 contains 14 residues. V lost 4 bases to trimming and J lost 13 bases, with 22 bases between them. CDR1 is LNHNV and CDR2 is YYDKDF in the germline V gene (reference sequence). The CDR3: CATSKRDESNPGTF. The DNA for the CDR3 is TGTGCCACCAGCAAGAGAGACGAATCTAACCCCGGCACCTTC.

The rearrangement links TRBV5-6 to TRBJ2-5; D remains unclear. Per germline, CDR1 SGHDT and CDR2 YYEEEE. CDR3 size: 11 residues. V was clipped by 4 bases and J by 3 bases, with 4 bases between them. CDR3 nucleotide sequence: TGTGCCAGCAGCCTTGAAGAGACCCAGTACTTC. Protein product: CASSLEETQYF.

This clone occurred a few times. The chain carries TRBV28 and TRBJ2-1; D is unclear. The CDR3 length is 13 residues. The germline V gene has CDR1 MDHEN and CDR2 SYDVKM. With 6 bases removed from V and 2 bases from J, the gap between germline ends came to 8 bases. CDR3 in DNA: TGTGCCAGCAGGCCGACTGCCTACAATGAGCAGTTCTTC. Its protein product is CASRPTAYNEQFF. Together with reference TRBV28 and TRBJ2-1, the CDR3 gives the full variable domain: DVKVTQSSRYLVKRTGEKVFLECVQDMDHENMFWYRQDPGLGLRLIYFSYDVKMKEKGDIPEGYSVSREKKERFSLILESASTNQTSMYLCASRPTAYNEQFFGPGTRLTVL.

The chain employs TRBV2 and TRBJ2-1, with D uncertain. The CDR3 totals 15 residues. V lost 2 bases and J 4 bases, leaving 12 bases between the germline ends. Germline loops: CDR1 SNHLY, CDR2 FYNNEI. The CDR3 here is CASSELSLDYNEQFF. In DNA, the CDR3 is TGTGCCAGCAGTGAACTGAGTCTCGATTACAATGAGCAGTTCTTC.

This CDR3 reads CASSARDSRNEQYF. CDR3 coding DNA: TGTGCCAGCAGCGCCAGGGACAGTCGCAACGAGCAGTACTTC. The V and J genes are TRBV21-1 and TRBJ2-7; the table calls TRBD1, which could not be checked here. TRBV21-1 is assigned pseudogene status. This CDR3 is built from 14 residues.

The CDR3: CASSQDSGYEQYF. The CDR3 nucleotides are TGCGCCAGCAGCCAAGACTCCGGCTACGAGCAGTACTTC. This sequence joins TRBV4-1 and TRBJ2-7; D gene ambiguous. Deletions cut 0 bases from V and 3 bases from J, with 6 bases between. Germline lookup yields CDR1 MGHRA and CDR2 YSYEKL. The CDR3 is 13 residues long.

This clone was recorded only once. This chain connects TRBV11-2 to TRBJ1-3; D unresolved. This CDR3 is 17 amino acids long. The germline V gene encodes CDR1 SGHAT and CDR2 FQNNGV. The V end was cut by 3 bases, the J end by 0 bases, with 15 bases between. DNA of the CDR3: TGTGCCAGCAGCTTTCGAGGGTTGTTTGGCTCTGGAAACACCATATATTTT. It is translated as CASSFRGLFGSGNTIYF.

The rearrangement joins TRBV4-1 to TRBJ2-2; TRBD1 agrees at 9 bases. The CDR3 is 15 amino acids. CDR1 and CDR2 from the germline V gene are MGHRA and YSYEKL. J lost 5 bases, V lost 0 bases, and 1 base had no gene match. The CDR3 DNA sequence: TGCGCCAGCAGCCAAGAGGACAGGGGTACCGGGGAGCTGTTTTTT. Translation: CASSQEDRGTGELFF.

This chain connects TRBV19 to TRBJ1-6; 8 bases are shared with TRBD1. V lost 7 bases and J lost 10; bases outside the gene matches: 6. This CDR3 contains 13 residues. Germline-derived CDR1 and CDR2 are LNHDA and SQIVND (reference sequence). For the CDR3, the DNA is TGTGCCAGTATGAGACAGGGGTGGTCACCCCTCCACTTT. It translates to CASMRQGWSPLHF. Full variable domain (rest looked up from reference TRBV19 and TRBJ1-6): DGGITQSPKYLFRKEGQNVTLSCEQNLNHDAMYWYRQDPGQGLRLIYYSQIVNDFQKGDIAEGYSVSREKKESFPLTVTSAQKNPTAFYLCASMRQGWSPLHFGNGTRLTVT.

This clone has a single count. The V gene is TRBV5-4, the J gene TRBJ1-5, with TRBD1 identical over 10 bases. This CDR3 is built from 15 residues. V was clipped by 3 bases and J by 5 bases; unmatched bases: 5. The germline V gene encodes CDR1 SGHNT and CDR2 YYREEE (reference sequence). The CDR3 loop reads CASSSGQGRDQPQHF. The DNA of the CDR3 is TGTGCCAGCAGCTCGGGACAGGGGAGGGATCAGCCCCAGCATTTT.

The rearrangement joins TRBV28 to TRBJ2-7; D is perhaps TRBD1 (7 bases). The CDR3 loop spans 17 amino acids. CDR1 is MDHEN and CDR2 is SYDVKM in the germline V gene. V was trimmed by 0 bases and J by 3 bases, leaving 18 bases between them. The CDR3 is CASSLWPGAGGNYEQYF. The CDR3 nucleotides are TGTGCCAGCAGTTTATGGCCTGGGGCAGGGGGGAACTACGAGCAGTACTTC.

CDR3 amino acids: CASRLAGNEQFF. The DNA for the CDR3 is TGTGCCAGCAGACTCGCGGGCAATGAGCAGTTCTTC. This chain joins TRBV27 and TRBJ2-1, with a possible D match to TRBD2 (5 bases). The V end lost 6 bases, the J end lost 6 bases, and 9 bases lay between the germline ends. Per germline, CDR1 MNHEY and CDR2 SMNVEV (reference sequence). CDR3 size: 12 residues.

The rearrangement uses TRBV13 and TRBJ1-2; 10 bases match TRBD1. V gave up 4 bases and J gave up 4 bases; unmatched junction bases: 6. CDR3 length: 15 amino acids. Germline V gene sequence: CDR1 PRHDT, CDR2 FYEKMQ (reference sequence). CDR3 coding DNA: TGTGCCAGCAGCTCGGGACAGGGGTTCGCCTATGGCTACACCTTC. It codes for CASSSGQGFAYGYTF.

The chain recombines TRBV29-1 with TRBJ1-6, with D unresolved. CDR1 is SQVTM, CDR2 ANQGSEA, per germline. The CDR3 has 13 amino acids. Trimming took off 4 bases at V and 0 bases at J, with 4 bases between the two ends. Here the CDR3 DNA reads TGCAGCGTTGGGGGCTCCTATAATTCACCCCTCCACTTT. Its translation: CSVGGSYNSPLHF.

The rearrangement links TRBV29-1 to TRBJ2-1; possibly TRBD2 for D (6 bases). Between the trimmed V and J ends, which lost 4 bases and 0 bases, there was a span of 10 bases. Germline-derived CDR1 and CDR2 are SQVTM and ANQGSEA. This CDR3 has 14 residues. CDR3 protein: CSVGGGLSYNEQFF. The CDR3 nucleotides are TGCAGCGTTGGTGGAGGGCTCTCCTACAATGAGCAGTTCTTC.

This clone is a singleton in its sample. The rearrangement uses TRBV7-6 and TRBJ2-7; D could derive from TRBD1 or TRBD2 (5 bases each). Germline V CDR1 and CDR2: SGHVS, FNYEAQ. Trimming shortened V by 5 bases and J by 2 bases, and 16 bases separated the two germline ends. The length of the CDR3 is 15 residues. CDR3 region: CASSTQRGPTYEQYF. CDR3 in DNA: TGTGCCAGCAGCACGCAAAGGGGACCCACCTACGAGCAGTACTTC. The variable domain in full, completed from reference TRBV7-6 and TRBJ2-7, reads GAGVSQSPRYKVTKRGQDVALRCDPISGHVSLYWYRQALGQGPEFLTYFNYEAQQDKSGLPNDRFSAERPEGSISTLTIQRTEQRDSAMYRCASSTQRGPTYEQYFGPGTRLTVT.

The chain joins TRBV19 to TRBJ1-6, with 8 bases that match TRBD1. Germline V gene lookup returns CDR1 LNHDA and CDR2 SQIVND (reference sequence). This CDR3 is built from 15 residues. J was trimmed by 7 bases and V by 2 bases; bases with no gene match: 4. The CDR3, as DNA: TGTGCCAGTAGTATACGACAGGGGACAAATTCACCCCTCCACTTT. This gives the protein CASSIRQGTNSPLHF.

The gene calls are TRBV19 and TRBJ1-1, with unresolved D. The V gene lost 7 bases and the J gene lost 0 bases, with 9 bases spanning the gap. Germline V gene data show CDR1 as LNHDA and CDR2 as SQIVND (reference sequence). The CDR3 loop spans 13 amino acids. The CDR3 sequence is CASTWGLNTEAFF. CDR3 coding DNA: TGTGCCAGTACTTGGGGTTTGAACACTGAAGCTTTCTTT.

J is TRBJ1-3 and V is TRBV18; weak D call: TRBD1 (6 bases). The CDR3 sequence is 17 residues long. The V end lost 6 bases, the J end lost 0 bases, and 18 bases lay between the germline ends. Germline CDR1 reads KGHSH; CDR2 reads LQKENI. The chain's CDR3 is CASSLYFRTDSGNTIYF. The CDR3 nucleotides are TGTGCCAGCTCCCTCTACTTCCGGACAGACTCTGGAAACACCATATATTTT.

The CDR3 DNA is TGTGCCAGCAGCTTTACGGCAGGGAATCAGCCCCAGCATTTT. Protein product: CASSFTAGNQPQHF. The V and J genes are TRBV11-2 and TRBJ1-5; maybe TRBD1 (5 bases). With 3 bases removed from V and 4 bases from J, the gap between germline ends came to 10 bases. The CDR3 is made up of 14 amino acids. Germline V gene sequence: CDR1 SGHAT, CDR2 FQNNGV.